The clone carrying this T cell receptor beta chain was recorded many times. Its matching antigen is unknown. The source of the sample is a study of type 1 regulatory T cells. At the level of the study: T-allo10 is a Tr1-enriched, alloantigen-specific CD4 T cell product made in vitro. Study results and limitations: Compared with non-Tr1 cells, Tr1 cells showed a narrower TCR repertoire.

A single record per CDR3 protein comes from TCRdb applying MiXCR to the reads. Of 40,000 to 50,000 distinct CDR3 sequences in the sample, 12% are singletons; the top ten hold around 7.5%. Trimming removed 0 bases from V and 7 bases from J, with 6 bases in between. This CDR3 is 13 amino acids long. Germline CDR1 reads KGHDR; CDR2 reads SFDVKD. V gene TRBV24-1 combines with J gene TRBJ2-1, with D hard to call. This TCR was recovered from a human donor in good health. What was sequenced was cultured non-Tr1 T cells, either the whole culture or a sorted T cell fraction (not recorded which). In DNA, the CDR3 is TGTGCCACCAGTGATTTGTGGGAAAATGAGCAGTTCTTC. Translating it yields CATSDLWENEQFF.